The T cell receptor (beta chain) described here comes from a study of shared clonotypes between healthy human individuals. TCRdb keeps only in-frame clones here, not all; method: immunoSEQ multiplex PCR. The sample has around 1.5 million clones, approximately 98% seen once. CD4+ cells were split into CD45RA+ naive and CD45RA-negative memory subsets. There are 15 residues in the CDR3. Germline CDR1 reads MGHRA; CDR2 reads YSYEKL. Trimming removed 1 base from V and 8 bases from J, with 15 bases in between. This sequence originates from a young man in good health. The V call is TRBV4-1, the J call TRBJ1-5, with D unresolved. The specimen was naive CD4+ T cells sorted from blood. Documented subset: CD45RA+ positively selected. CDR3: CASSQAERVEEPQHF. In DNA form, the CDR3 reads TGCGCCAGCAGCCAAGCAGAAAGGGTTGAGGAGCCCCAGCATTTT.